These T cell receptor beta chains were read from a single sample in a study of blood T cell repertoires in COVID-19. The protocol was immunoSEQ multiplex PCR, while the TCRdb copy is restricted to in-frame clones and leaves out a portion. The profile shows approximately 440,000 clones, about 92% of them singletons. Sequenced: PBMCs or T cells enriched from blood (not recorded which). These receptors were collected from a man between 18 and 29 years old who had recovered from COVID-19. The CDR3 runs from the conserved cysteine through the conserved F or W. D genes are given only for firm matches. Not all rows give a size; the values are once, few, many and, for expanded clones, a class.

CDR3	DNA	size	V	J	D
CASKGQVMDTEAFF	TGTGCCAGCAAGGGACAGGTAATGGACACTGAAGCTTTCTTT	NA	TRBV2	TRBJ1-1	TRBD1
CATSRELTASMEDTF	TGTGCCACCAGCAGAGAGTTGACCGCGAGTATGGAGGACACCTTC	NA	TRBV15	TRBJ1-2	NA
CASAPSGADIQYF	TGTGCTAGTGCCCCCAGCGGGGCAGACATTCAGTACTTC	NA	TRBV12-5	TRBJ2-4	TRBD2
CASSGFRDFAGEQFF	TGTGCCAGCAGCGGGTTTCGTGACTTCGCGGGTGAGCAGTTCTTC	NA	TRBV7-9	TRBJ2-1	NA
CASLSPGELFF	TGTGCCAGTCTGAGCCCCGGGGAGCTGTTTTTT	NA	TRBV28	TRBJ2-2	NA
CASSFSETQYF	TGTGCCAGCAGTTTCTCGGAGACCCAGTACTTC	NA	TRBV12-3/TRBV12-4	TRBJ2-5	NA
CASRYRVETEAFF	TGTGCCAGCCGTTACAGGGTAGAGACTGAAGCTTTCTTT	NA	TRBV7-9	TRBJ1-1	NA
CASSPTGNTEAFF	TGTGCCAGCAGCCCGACTGGGAACACTGAAGCTTTCTTT	NA	TRBV6-5	TRBJ1-1	NA
CASSHPGQMNTEAFF	TGCGCCAGCAGCCACCCAGGACAGATGAACACTGAAGCTTTCTTT	once	TRBV4-1	TRBJ1-1	NA
CASGFSRQGGGEQFF	TGTGCTAGTGGTTTTTCCCGACAGGGGGGGGGTGAGCAGTTCTTC	NA	TRBV12-5	TRBJ2-1	TRBD1
CASSYRTGGRETQYF	TGTGCCAGCAGTTATAGGACAGGGGGTCGGGAGACCCAGTACTTC	NA	TRBV28	TRBJ2-5	TRBD1
CASRGQGVHQPQHF	TGTGCCAGCAGAGGACAGGGAGTCCATCAGCCCCAGCATTTT	once	TRBV25-1	TRBJ1-5	TRBD1
CASSSGQGLLGYEQYF	TGTGCCAGCAGTTCGGGACAGGGTCTCCTCGGCTACGAGCAGTACTTC	NA	TRBV28	TRBJ2-7	TRBD1
CASSNRVDAFF	TGTGCCAGCAGTAACAGGGTGGATGCTTTCTTT	once	TRBV6-5	TRBJ1-1	NA
CASSYSGQSHLDTQYF	TGTGCCAGCAGTTACTCGGGACAGAGCCATTTAGATACGCAGTATTTT	NA	TRBV6-2/TRBV6-3	TRBJ2-3	TRBD1
CASSSGGAEDTQYF	TGTGCCAGCAGTAGCGGGGGGGCAGAAGATACGCAGTATTTT	NA	TRBV7-3	TRBJ2-3	TRBD2
CASSEARGGAGETQYF	TGTGCCAGCAGTGAAGCTAGAGGGGGGGCCGGGGAGACCCAGTACTTC	once	TRBV2	TRBJ2-5	NA
CASSRKGETGYTF	TGTGCCAGCAGTCGAAAGGGGGAAACGGGCTACACCTTC	NA	TRBV6-5	TRBJ1-2	NA
CASSLVEGDTEAFF	TGTGCCAGCAGCCTAGTTGAGGGGGACACTGAAGCTTTCTTT	NA	TRBV3-1/TRBV3-2	TRBJ1-1	NA
CASSMSRSSGNTIYF	TGTGCCAGTAGTATGTCCCGGAGCTCTGGAAACACCATATATTTT	NA	TRBV19	TRBJ1-3	NA
CASSLVAGENNEQFF	TGTGCCAGCAGCTTAGTGGCGGGGGAGAACAATGAGCAGTTCTTC	NA	TRBV7-2	TRBJ2-1	TRBD2
CSTQGLGYGYTF	TGCAGCACACAGGGGCTCGGGTATGGCTACACCTTC	NA	TRBV29-1	TRBJ1-2	TRBD1
CASSFRQAPGNTIYF	TGTGCCAGCAGCTTTAGACAGGCACCTGGAAACACCATATATTTT	NA	TRBV11-2	TRBJ1-3	NA
CASSLRQGYTF	TGTGCCAGCAGTTTGCGGCAGGGCTACACCTTC	once	TRBV28	TRBJ1-2	NA
CASSLTGTYRDEQFF	TGTGCCAGCAGCTTGACAGGGACCTACAGGGATGAGCAGTTCTTC	NA	TRBV3-1/TRBV3-2	TRBJ2-1	TRBD1
CASSLSSGGTEFFYGYTF	TGTGCCAGCAGTTTATCGAGTGGCGGGACAGAGTTTTTCTATGGCTACACCTTC	once	TRBV27	TRBJ1-2	TRBD1
CASSPGSGGDGYTF	TGCGCCAGCAGCCCCGGGTCGGGGGGCGATGGCTACACCTTC	NA	TRBV5-1	TRBJ1-2	NA
CASSEFGESSYNEQFF	TGCGCCAGCAGTGAATTCGGGGAGAGCTCCTACAATGAGCAGTTCTTC	NA	TRBV10-1	TRBJ2-1	NA
CASTGEPGTEAFF	TGTGCCAGCACAGGAGAACCGGGAACTGAAGCTTTCTTT	NA	TRBV2	TRBJ1-1	NA
CASSTQQGAANTGELFF	TGTGCCAGTAGTACACAACAGGGGGCCGCGAACACCGGGGAGCTGTTTTTT	NA	TRBV19	TRBJ2-2	TRBD1
CASTKGGGYEQYF	TGTGCCAGCACTAAAGGGGGTGGTTACGAGCAGTACTTC	NA	TRBV2	TRBJ2-7	NA
CSGERNEQFF	TGCAGCGGTGAGCGGAATGAGCAGTTCTTC	NA	TRBV29-1	TRBJ2-1	NA
CASSPGYNEQFF	TGTGCCAGCAGCCCGGGGTACAATGAGCAGTTCTTC	NA	TRBV2	TRBJ2-1	NA
CASSLHRGINEQYF	TGTGCCAGCAGTCTCCACAGGGGTATCAACGAGCAGTACTTC	NA	TRBV6-5	TRBJ2-7	TRBD1
CASSLALTGLTSYEQYF	TGTGCCAGCAGCTTGGCCCTTACAGGGCTCACCTCCTACGAGCAGTACTTC	NA	TRBV5-5	TRBJ2-7	NA
CASSSTGKSYEQYF	TGTGCCAGCAGCTCTACCGGGAAATCCTACGAGCAGTACTTC	NA	TRBV11-1	TRBJ2-7	NA
CATSARQGGDEKLFF	TGTGCCACCAGCGCCCGACAAGGCGGGGATGAAAAACTGTTTTTT	NA	TRBV15	TRBJ1-4	NA
CASSLAGSSYNEQFF	TGTGCCAGCAGTTTAGCGGGTAGCTCCTACAATGAGCAGTTCTTC	NA	TRBV28	TRBJ2-1	NA
CASSGQGGLAKLEQFF	TGCGCCAGCAGTGGACAGGGGGGACTAGCGAAGTTGGAGCAGTTCTTC	NA	TRBV10-1	TRBJ2-1	NA
CASRGLAGGPNEQYF	TGTGCCAGCAGGGGACTAGCGGGGGGGCCCAACGAGCAGTACTTC	NA	TRBV2	TRBJ2-7	TRBD2
CASRGELAGGNEQYF	TGTGCCAGCAGAGGTGAGCTAGCGGGAGGTAACGAGCAGTACTTC	NA	TRBV6-5	TRBJ2-7	TRBD2
CASSPGQHRTDTQYF	TGTGCCAGCAGCCCAGGCCAGCACCGCACAGATACGCAGTATTTT	NA	TRBV7-3	TRBJ2-3	NA
CASRVPGQGTYEQYF	TGTGCCAGCAGGGTACCGGGACAGGGTACCTACGAGCAGTACTTC	NA	TRBV2	TRBJ2-7	TRBD1
CASTRHPRGTEAFF	TGTGCCAGCACCCGACACCCGCGGGGCACTGAAGCTTTCTTT	NA	TRBV2	TRBJ1-1	NA
CASSTPDKHTEAFF	TGTGCCAGTAGTACCCCCGACAAACACACTGAAGCTTTCTTT	NA	TRBV19	TRBJ1-1	NA
CASNSWANTEAFF	TGTGCCAGCAATTCTTGGGCGAACACTGAAGCTTTCTTT	NA	TRBV6-5	TRBJ1-1	NA
CASSLYGPGGEQYF	TGTGCCAGCAGCTTATACGGGCCTGGAGGGGAGCAGTACTTC	NA	TRBV7-3	TRBJ2-7	NA
CASSPLTSASGGELFF	TGTGCCAGCTCACCTTTAACTAGCGCCAGCGGCGGGGAGCTGTTTTTT	NA	TRBV18	TRBJ2-2	TRBD2